The rows below give T cell receptor beta chains drawn from one sample of a study of blood T cell repertoires in COVID-19. Some clones are missing from TCRdb's copy, which holds only in-frame ones; the method was immunoSEQ multiplex PCR. The sample consists of roughly 150,000 clones, 88% of them appearing once. The sample comprised peripheral blood. Receptor source: a man in his fifties who had recovered from COVID-19. CDR3s include the opening cysteine and the closing phenylalanine or tryptophan. The D gene is left open where the match is weak. Clone size appears in some rows only: once, few, many, or a class for an expanded clone.

d_call j_call clone_size v_call cdr3_aa cdr3_nt
TRBD1 TRBJ2-3 . TRBV7-9 CASSYTGGTDTQYF TGTGCCAGCAGCTATACAGGGGGCACAGATACGCAGTATTTT
TRBD1 TRBJ1-5 . TRBV5-6 CASSLRTGVKQPQHF TGTGCCAGCAGCTTGCGAACAGGGGTTAAACAGCCCCAGCATTTT
. TRBJ2-7 . TRBV6-2/TRBV6-3 CASSYSGGLYEQYF TGTGCCAGCAGTTACTCGGGGGGGCTCTACGAGCAGTACTTC
TRBD1 TRBJ1-6 . TRBV2 CASSERDRVQSPLHF TGTGCCAGCAGTGAAAGGGACAGGGTTCAATCACCCCTCCACTTT
. TRBJ2-5 . TRBV3-1/TRBV3-2 CASSQEGGGPMETQYF TGTGCCAGCAGCCAAGAAGGGGGGGGGCCGATGGAGACCCAGTACTTC
. TRBJ1-6 few TRBV5-1 CASSRRQLPSPLHF TGCGCCAGCAGCCGAAGACAGCTTCCTTCACCCCTCCACTTT
TRBD2 TRBJ2-1 . TRBV3-1/TRBV3-2 CASSQGTSNEQFF TGTGCCAGCAGCCAGGGGACTAGCAATGAGCAGTTCTTC
. TRBJ2-2 . TRBV12-2 CASRLGTGNTGELFF TGTGCAAGTCGCTTAGGGACAGGGAACACCGGGGAGCTGTTTTTT
TRBD1 TRBJ2-7 . TRBV2 CASTVDRGQPEQYF TGTGCCAGCACCGTGGACAGGGGGCAACCCGAGCAGTACTTC
TRBD1 TRBJ1-2 . TRBV6-5 CASSWDRTNGYTF TGTGCCAGCAGTTGGGACAGGACGAATGGCTACACCTTC
TRBD2 TRBJ2-1 . TRBV6-2/TRBV6-3 CASSYLASGRGEQFF TGTGCCAGCAGTTACTTGGCTAGCGGGAGAGGTGAGCAGTTCTTC
TRBD2 TRBJ2-7 . TRBV2 CASRFGGSYEQYF TGTGCCAGCAGGTTCGGGGGGTCCTACGAGCAGTACTTC
TRBD2 TRBJ2-1 . TRBV18 CASSAPGLAEWYNEQFF TGTGCCAGCTCAGCTCCGGGACTAGCGGAGTGGTACAATGAGCAGTTCTTC
. TRBJ2-7 . TRBV6-2/TRBV6-3 CASSQGAEQYF TGTGCCAGCAGTCAAGGGGCCGAGCAGTACTTC
. TRBJ2-6 . TRBV5-1 CASSFFSGPTGANVLTF TGCGCCAGCAGCTTTTTTTCAGGGCCGACTGGGGCCAACGTCCTGACTTTC
TRBD1 TRBJ2-7 . TRBV27 CASSGIGQGAYEQYF TGTGCCAGCAGCGGAATCGGACAGGGGGCCTACGAGCAGTACTTC
TRBD1 TRBJ2-7 . TRBV7-6 CASSSSGQGSPYEQYF TGTGCCAGCAGCTCATCGGGACAGGGTTCCCCCTACGAGCAGTACTTC
. TRBJ1-5 . TRBV7-6 CASSLQQGPNQPQHF TGTGCCAGCAGCCTACAACAGGGCCCCAATCAGCCCCAGCATTTT
. TRBJ1-3 . TRBV6-5 CASSPRGPGNTIYF TGTGCCAGCAGCCCCCGCGGGCCTGGAAACACCATATATTTT
. TRBJ1-6 . TRBV28 CASSLIPLRDSPLHF TGTGCCAGCAGTTTGATCCCCCTTAGAGATTCACCCCTCCACTTT
. TRBJ2-2 . TRBV7-2 CASSRSGELFF TGTGCCAGCAGCCGGAGCGGGGAGCTGTTTTTT
. TRBJ2-7 . TRBV4-2 CASSQDEGEGYEQYF TGTGCCAGCAGCCAAGATGAGGGGGAAGGCTACGAGCAGTACTTC
TRBD2 TRBJ2-1 . TRBV6-2/TRBV6-3 CASGDWGGGVEQFF TGTGCCAGCGGTGACTGGGGCGGGGGGGTTGAGCAGTTCTTC
TRBD2 TRBJ2-5 . TRBV6-5 CASSYFGGGETQYF TGTGCCAGCAGTTATTTCGGGGGAGGGGAGACCCAGTACTTC
. TRBJ2-4 . TRBV19 CASSPESGRLAKNIQYF TGTGCCAGTAGCCCGGAAAGCGGGCGGTTAGCCAAAAACATTCAGTACTTC
TRBD1 TRBJ1-2 few TRBV7-9 CASSLVEGAVFGYTF TGTGCCAGCAGCTTAGTCGAGGGGGCGGTTTTCGGCTACACCTTC
. TRBJ2-3 . TRBV2 CASRWRPNTDTQYF TGTGCCAGCAGGTGGCGGCCGAACACAGATACGCAGTATTTT
TRBD2 TRBJ2-1 once TRBV7-9 CASSQGLAGADEQFF TGTGCCAGCAGCCAGGGACTAGCGGGGGCCGATGAGCAGTTCTTC
. TRBJ2-5 once TRBV5-1 CASSNLMRTPVGVTQYF TGCGCCAGCAGCAATCTGATGAGGACGCCGGTCGGGGTGACCCAGTACTTC
TRBD1 TRBJ2-7 . TRBV11-3 CASSFDRVGYEQYF TGTGCCAGCAGCTTTGACAGGGTGGGCTACGAGCAGTACTTC
TRBD1 TRBJ2-1 . TRBV19 CASTPPGQGGNEQFF TGTGCCAGTACCCCACCGGGACAGGGTGGTAATGAGCAGTTCTTC
. TRBJ2-3 . TRBV9 CASSVVPRSTDTQYF TGTGCCAGCAGCGTTGTTCCCCGGAGCACAGATACGCAGTATTTT
. TRBJ1-2 . TRBV4-1 CASDTGKTYGYTF TGCGCCAGCGATACAGGAAAAACCTATGGCTACACCTTC
. TRBJ2-7 . TRBV14 CASSQERHSGPSGEQYF TGTGCCAGCAGCCAAGAGCGACACTCCGGGCCCTCGGGGGAGCAGTACTTC
TRBD2 TRBJ2-1 . TRBV5-4 CASSFVAGEHNEQFF TGTGCCAGCAGCTTTGTAGCGGGGGAACACAATGAGCAGTTCTTC
TRBD1 TRBJ2-7 few TRBV27 CASSLLRTGDEQYF TGTGCCAGCAGTTTATTAAGGACAGGGGACGAGCAGTACTTC
TRBD1 TRBJ1-1 once TRBV30 CAWNRGGNTEAFF TGTGCCTGGAACAGGGGTGGGAACACTGAAGCTTTCTTT
TRBD2 TRBJ2-3 . TRBV7-2 CASSRTSGNPTDTQYF TGTGCCAGCAGCCGGACTAGCGGGAACCCCACAGATACGCAGTATTTT
. TRBJ1-2 . TRBV14 CASSQAGGYYGYTF TGTGCCAGCAGCCAAGCGGGAGGGTACTATGGCTACACCTTC
. TRBJ2-1 . TRBV9 CASSVGLAGPSYNEQFF TGTGCCAGCAGCGTAGGCTTGGCGGGACCCTCCTACAATGAGCAGTTCTTC
TRBD1 TRBJ2-2 . TRBV18 CASSPLGQGGGELFF TGTGCCAGCTCACCCCTCGGACAGGGAGGCGGGGAGCTGTTTTTT
TRBD1 TRBJ2-2 . TRBV3-1/TRBV3-2 CASSPNDRGLYTGELFF TGTGCCAGCAGCCCCAACGACAGGGGACTCTACACCGGGGAGCTGTTTTTT
TRBD1 TRBJ2-7 . TRBV2 CASSAQGAGFEQYF TGTGCCAGCAGCGCCCAGGGGGCTGGATTCGAGCAGTACTTC
. TRBJ1-1 . TRBV5-6 CASSLARALGTEAFF TGTGCCAGCAGCTTGGCCAGGGCCCTGGGTACTGAAGCTTTCTTT
TRBD1 TRBJ1-4 . TRBV3-1/TRBV3-2 CASSARDRGGEKLFF TGTGCCAGCAGCGCTAGGGACAGGGGTGGAGAAAAACTGTTTTTT
. TRBJ2-7 . TRBV7-2 CASSLLQGGGEQYF TGTGCCAGCAGCTTACTACAGGGTGGTGGGGAGCAGTACTTC
. TRBJ1-1 . TRBV4-3 CASSQAVYTEAFF TGCGCCAGCAGCCAAGCGGTTTACACTGAAGCTTTCTTT
. TRBJ2-6 . TRBV19 CASSGPGSRSGANVLTF TGTGCCAGTAGTGGTCCGGGGTCGCGCTCTGGGGCCAACGTCCTGACTTTC
. TRBJ2-2 . TRBV21-1 CASSPGTGAGELFF TGTGCCAGCAGCCCCGGGACAGGGGCCGGGGAGCTGTTTTTT
. TRBJ1-1 . TRBV5-1 CASSLEGGNAEAFF TGCGCCAGCAGCTTGGAGGGGGGGAACGCTGAAGCTTTCTTT
TRBD2 TRBJ2-3 . TRBV30 CAWTTDGGRQDTQYF TGTGCCTGGACAACAGACGGGGGGAGGCAAGATACGCAGTATTTT
TRBD2 TRBJ2-7 . TRBV2 CASSAAGGPYEQYF TGTGCCAGCAGCGCCGCGGGGGGGCCTTACGAGCAGTACTTC
TRBD2 TRBJ2-1 . TRBV14 CASSLGGIKVNEQFF TGTGCCAGCAGCCTCGGGGGGATCAAGGTAAATGAGCAGTTCTTC
TRBD1 TRBJ2-3 . TRBV2 CASRDPGTGQYF TGTGCCAGCAGGGACCCCGGGACAGGGCAGTATTTT